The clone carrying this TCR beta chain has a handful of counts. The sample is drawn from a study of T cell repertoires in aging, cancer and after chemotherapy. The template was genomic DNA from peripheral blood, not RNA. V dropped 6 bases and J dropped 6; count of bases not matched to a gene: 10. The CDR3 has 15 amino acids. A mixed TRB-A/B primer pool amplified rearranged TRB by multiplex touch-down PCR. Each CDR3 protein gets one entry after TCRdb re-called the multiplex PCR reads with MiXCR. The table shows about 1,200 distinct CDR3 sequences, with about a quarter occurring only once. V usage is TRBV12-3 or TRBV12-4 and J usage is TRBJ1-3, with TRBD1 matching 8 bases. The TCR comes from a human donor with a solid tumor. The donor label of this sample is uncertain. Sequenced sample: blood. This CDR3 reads CASSFRDRISNTIYF. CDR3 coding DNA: TGTGCCAGCAGCTTTCGGGACAGGATCTCAAACACCATATATTTT.